This section outlines one TCR beta chain sequence together with its context. Germline CDR1 WSHSY, CDR2 SAAADI. The V and J ends lost 0 bases and 1 base respectively, with 5 bases between them. The CDR3 runs 14 residues. Under the authors' procedure: Nucleated cell number was recorded as an estimate derived from reference gene primer amplification. Profiling relied on immunoSEQ multiplex PCR, and the TCRdb table lists in-frame clones only, not all of them. Clone size and the V and J calls come from that table; the DNA yielded D and trimming. This sample has 150,000 to 200,000 clones, with around 85% found just once. This sample was included in a study of blood T cell repertoires in COVID-19. At the level of the study: Material from acute and convalescent COVID-19 was sourced from the United States, Italy and Spain. In each case, the material was cDNA or gDNA derived from T cells, B-cell-depleted T cells, or PBMCs.

The sequencing sample was made of peripheral blood. V is TRBV10-2 and J is TRBJ2-3; D is undetermined. The receptor comes from a man aged 50 to 60 who had recovered from COVID-19. CDR3 protein: CASSESRGTDTQYF. The CDR3 bases are TGCGCCAGCAGTGAGTCCCGGGGCACAGATACGCAGTATTTT.